This T cell receptor (beta chain) was documented in a study of T-cell reconstitution after alpha-beta-depleted transplantation in children. Study-wide results and limits: Reportedly, only several hundred clones from non-depleted graft cells drove alpha-beta T-cell counts at about two months. Hyperexpanded clones declined; after one year, newly produced T cells mostly supplied diversity. For some patients, TCRbeta diversity was high at day 60 because of recipient T cells and thymic progenitors that survived.

This clonotype was observed many times. Antigen unknown. Unique molecular identifiers were incorporated into the prepared TCRbeta library. TCRdb analysed the PCR reads with MiXCR anew, one entry per CDR3 protein. Among hundreds of thousands of distinct CDR3 sequences listed, approximately 12% were seen once. V was clipped by 6 bases and J by 3 bases, with 14 bases between them. The germline V gene has CDR1 LNHDA and CDR2 SQIVND (reference sequence). The CDR3 contains 14 residues. The origin of this receptor is a male patient aged 10 to 17 who had a stem cell transplant for acute myeloid leukemia, so the T cells may come from the graft donor. This chain uses TRBV19 with TRBJ1-1; D is perhaps TRBD1 (5 bases). The sample was PBMCs, mostly from graft donor cells, taken 360 days after TCRalphabeta/CD19-depleted stem cell transplant. The CDR3 sequence is CASRSKRGYTEAFF. The CDR3, as DNA: TGTGCCAGTAGGAGTAAAAGGGGATACACTGAAGCTTTCTTT.